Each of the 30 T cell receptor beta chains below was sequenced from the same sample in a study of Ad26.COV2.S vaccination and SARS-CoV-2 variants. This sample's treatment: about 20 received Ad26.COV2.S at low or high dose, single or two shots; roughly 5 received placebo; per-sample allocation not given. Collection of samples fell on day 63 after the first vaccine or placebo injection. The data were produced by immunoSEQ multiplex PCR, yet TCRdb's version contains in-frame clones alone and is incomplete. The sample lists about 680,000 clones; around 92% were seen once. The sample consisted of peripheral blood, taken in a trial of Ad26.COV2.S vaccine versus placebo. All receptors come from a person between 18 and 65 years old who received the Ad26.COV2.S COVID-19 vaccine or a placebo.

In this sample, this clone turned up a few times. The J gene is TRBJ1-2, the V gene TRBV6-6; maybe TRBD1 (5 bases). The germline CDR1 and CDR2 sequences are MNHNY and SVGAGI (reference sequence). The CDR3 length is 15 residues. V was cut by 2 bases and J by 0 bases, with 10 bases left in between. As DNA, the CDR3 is TGTGCCAGCAGTTACACGGGGGAAGCTAACTATGGCTACACCTTC. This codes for CASSYTGEANYGYTF.

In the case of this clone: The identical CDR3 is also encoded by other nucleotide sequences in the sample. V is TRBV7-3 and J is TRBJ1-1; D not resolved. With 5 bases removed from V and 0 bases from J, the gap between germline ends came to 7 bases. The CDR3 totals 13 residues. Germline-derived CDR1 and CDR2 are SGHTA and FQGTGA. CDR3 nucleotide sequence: TGTGCCAGCAGCCTTACAGTGAACACTGAAGCTTTCTTT. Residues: CASSLTVNTEAFF. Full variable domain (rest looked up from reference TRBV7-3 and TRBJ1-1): GAGVSQTPSNKVTEKGKYVELRCDPISGHTALYWYRQSLGQGPEFLIYFQGTGAADDSGLPNDRFFAVRPEGSVSTLKIQRTERGDSAVYLCASSLTVNTEAFFGQGTRLTVV.

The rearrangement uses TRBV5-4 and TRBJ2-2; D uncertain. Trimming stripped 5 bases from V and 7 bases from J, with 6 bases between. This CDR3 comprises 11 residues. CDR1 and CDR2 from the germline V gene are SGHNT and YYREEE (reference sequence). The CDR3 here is CASSSLGELFF. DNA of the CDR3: TGTGCCAGCAGTTCGCTCGGGGAGCTGTTTTTT.

The CDR3 is CASSKEGKGAKINYGYTF. DNA for the CDR3: TGTGCCAGCAGCAAAGAAGGAAAGGGGGCGAAGATTAACTATGGCTACACCTTC. The chain combines TRBV21-1 with TRBJ1-2; TRBD1, the D gene given by the table, was not confirmed from the DNA. TRBV21-1 is a listed pseudogene. The CDR3 spans 18 residues.

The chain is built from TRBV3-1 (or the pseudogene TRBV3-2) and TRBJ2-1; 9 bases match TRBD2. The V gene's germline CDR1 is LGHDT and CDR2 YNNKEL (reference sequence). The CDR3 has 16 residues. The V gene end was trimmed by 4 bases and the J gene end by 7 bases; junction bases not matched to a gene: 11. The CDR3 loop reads CASSLLSGGPGNEQFF. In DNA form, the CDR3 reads TGTGCCAGCAGCCTCCTCAGCGGGGGGCCTGGGAATGAGCAGTTCTTC.

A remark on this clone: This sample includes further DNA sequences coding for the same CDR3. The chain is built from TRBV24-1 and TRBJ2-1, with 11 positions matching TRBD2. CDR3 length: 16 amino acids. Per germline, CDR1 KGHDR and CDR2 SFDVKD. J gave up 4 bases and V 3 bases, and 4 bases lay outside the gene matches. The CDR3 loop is CATSDLAGGPYNEQFF. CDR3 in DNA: TGTGCCACCAGTGATCTAGCGGGAGGCCCTTACAATGAGCAGTTCTTC.

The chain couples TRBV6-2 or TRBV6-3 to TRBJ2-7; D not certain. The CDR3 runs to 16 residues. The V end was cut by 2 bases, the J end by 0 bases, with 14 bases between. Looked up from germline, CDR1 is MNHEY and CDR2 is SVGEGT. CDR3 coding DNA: TGTGCCAGCAGTTACGGGTCGGCTAGAAGCTCCTACGAGCAGTACTTC. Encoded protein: CASSYGSARSSYEQYF.

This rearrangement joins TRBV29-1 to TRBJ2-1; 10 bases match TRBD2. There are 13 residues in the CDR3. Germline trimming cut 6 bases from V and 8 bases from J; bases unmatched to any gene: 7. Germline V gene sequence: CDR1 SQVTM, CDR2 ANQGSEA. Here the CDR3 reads CSVSGRAGYEQFF. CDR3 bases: TGCAGCGTAAGCGGGAGGGCCGGCTATGAGCAGTTCTTC.

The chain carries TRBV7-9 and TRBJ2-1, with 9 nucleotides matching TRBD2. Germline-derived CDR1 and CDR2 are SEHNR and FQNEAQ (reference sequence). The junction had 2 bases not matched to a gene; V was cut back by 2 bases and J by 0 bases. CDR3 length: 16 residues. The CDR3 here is CASSLSSGSSYNEQFF. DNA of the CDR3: TGTGCCAGCAGCTTAAGTAGCGGGAGCTCCTACAATGAGCAGTTCTTC. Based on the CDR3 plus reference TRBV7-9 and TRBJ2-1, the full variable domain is DTGVSQNPRHKITKRGQNVTFRCDPISEHNRLYWYRQTLGQGPEFLTYFQNEAQLEKSRLLSDRFSAERPKGSFSTLEIQRTEQGDSAMYLCASSLSSGSSYNEQFFGPGTRLTVL.

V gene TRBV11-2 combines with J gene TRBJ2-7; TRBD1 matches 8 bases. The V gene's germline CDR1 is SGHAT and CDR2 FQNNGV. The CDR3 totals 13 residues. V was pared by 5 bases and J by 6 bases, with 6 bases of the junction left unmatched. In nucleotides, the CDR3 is TGTGCCAGCAGCCCAAGCACAGGGGGCGAGCAGTACTTC. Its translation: CASSPSTGGEQYF.

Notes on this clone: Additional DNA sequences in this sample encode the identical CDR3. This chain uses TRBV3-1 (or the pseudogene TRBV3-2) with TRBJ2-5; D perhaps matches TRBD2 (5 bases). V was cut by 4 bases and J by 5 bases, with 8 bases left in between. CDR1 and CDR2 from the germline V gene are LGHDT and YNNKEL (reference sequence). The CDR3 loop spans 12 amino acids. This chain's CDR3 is CASSPSGETQYF. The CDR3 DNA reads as TGTGCCAGCAGCCCCTCGGGGGAGACCCAGTACTTC.

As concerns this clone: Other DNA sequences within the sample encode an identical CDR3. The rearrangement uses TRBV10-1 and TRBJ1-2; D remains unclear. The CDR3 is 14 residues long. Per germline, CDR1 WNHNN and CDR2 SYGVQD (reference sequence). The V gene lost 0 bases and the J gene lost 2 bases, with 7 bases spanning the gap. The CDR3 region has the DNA TGCGCCAGCAGTGAGTCTGGGCGGAACTATGGCTACACCTTC. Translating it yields CASSESGRNYGYTF.

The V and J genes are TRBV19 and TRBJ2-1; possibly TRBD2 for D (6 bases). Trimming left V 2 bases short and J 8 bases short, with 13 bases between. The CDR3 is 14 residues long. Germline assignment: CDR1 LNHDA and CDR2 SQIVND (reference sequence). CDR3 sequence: CASSIRPRRDEQFF. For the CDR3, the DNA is TGTGCCAGTAGTATACGGCCCCGGAGGGATGAGCAGTTCTTC.

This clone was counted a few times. CDR3: CSVLTGGLTEAFF. CDR3 sequence (DNA): TGCAGCGTCCTAACAGGGGGCCTCACTGAAGCTTTCTTT. The chain is built from TRBV29-1 and TRBJ1-1; TRBD1 agrees at 9 bases. The ends lost 6 bases at V and 4 bases at J; junction bases unmatched: 6. This CDR3 has 13 residues. CDR1 SQVTM and CDR2 ANQGSEA come from the germline V gene.

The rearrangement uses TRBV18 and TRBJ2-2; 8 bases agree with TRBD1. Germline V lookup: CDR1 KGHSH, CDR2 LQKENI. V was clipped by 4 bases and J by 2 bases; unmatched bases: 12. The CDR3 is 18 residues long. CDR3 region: CASSQSTWTGPNTGELFF. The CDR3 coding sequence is TGTGCCAGCTCACAATCGACTTGGACAGGGCCTAACACCGGGGAGCTGTTTTTT.

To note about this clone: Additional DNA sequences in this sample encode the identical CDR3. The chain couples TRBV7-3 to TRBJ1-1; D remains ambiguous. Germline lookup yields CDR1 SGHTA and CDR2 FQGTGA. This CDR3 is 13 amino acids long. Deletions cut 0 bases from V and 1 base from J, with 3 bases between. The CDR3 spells CASSLTTNTEAFF. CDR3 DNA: TGTGCCAGCAGCTTAACGACGAACACTGAAGCTTTCTTT.

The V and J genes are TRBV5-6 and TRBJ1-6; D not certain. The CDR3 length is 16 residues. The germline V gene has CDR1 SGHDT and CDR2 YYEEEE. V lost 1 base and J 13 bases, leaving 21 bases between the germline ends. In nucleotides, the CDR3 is TGTGCCAGCAGCTTGTATATGGCGGGAAGGATGGGGCCCCTCCACTTT. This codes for CASSLYMAGRMGPLHF.

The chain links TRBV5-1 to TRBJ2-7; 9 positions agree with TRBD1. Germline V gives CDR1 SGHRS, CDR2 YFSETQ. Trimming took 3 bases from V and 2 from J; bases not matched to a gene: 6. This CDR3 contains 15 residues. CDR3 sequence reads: CASSSDRGEAYEQYF. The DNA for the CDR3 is TGCGCCAGCAGCTCCGACAGGGGGGAAGCCTACGAGCAGTACTTC. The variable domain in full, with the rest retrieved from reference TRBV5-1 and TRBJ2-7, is KAGVTQTPRYLIKTRGQQVTLSCSPISGHRSVSWYQQTPGQGLQFLFEYFSETQRNKGNFPGRFSGRQFSNSRSEMNVSTLELGDSALYLCASSSDRGEAYEQYFGPGTRLTVT.

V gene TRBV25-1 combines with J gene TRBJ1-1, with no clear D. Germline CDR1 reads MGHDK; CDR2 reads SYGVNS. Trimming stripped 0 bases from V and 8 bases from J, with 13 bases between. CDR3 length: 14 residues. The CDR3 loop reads CASSEYSRTAEAFF. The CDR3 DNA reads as TGTGCCAGCAGTGAATATTCCCGGACCGCCGAAGCTTTCTTT.

This CDR3 reads CASSQGVTFGYEQYF. In DNA, the CDR3 is TGCGCCAGCAGCCAGGGGGTTACCTTCGGCTACGAGCAGTACTTC. The chain recombines TRBV4-3 with TRBJ2-7, with D perhaps matching TRBD1 or TRBD2 (5 bases each). The CDR3 totals 15 residues. CDR1 is LGHNA and CDR2 is YSLEER in the germline V gene. V shed 3 bases and J shed 3 bases, with 15 bases lying between them.

The CDR3 protein is CASSLSTALRYEQYF. Here the CDR3 DNA reads TGTGCCAGCAGTTTATCGACAGCGTTAAGGTACGAGCAGTACTTC. This sequence joins TRBV27 and TRBJ2-7, with a weak D call TRBD1 (5 bases). V lost 0 bases and J 4 bases, leaving 13 bases between the germline ends. Germline V gene lookup returns CDR1 MNHEY and CDR2 SMNVEV (reference sequence). The CDR3 sequence is 15 residues long.

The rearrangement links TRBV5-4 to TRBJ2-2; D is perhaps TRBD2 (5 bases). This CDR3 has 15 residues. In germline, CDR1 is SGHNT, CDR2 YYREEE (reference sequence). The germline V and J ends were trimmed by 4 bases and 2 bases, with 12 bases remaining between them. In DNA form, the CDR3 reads TGTGCCAGCAGCGGAATAGCGTTAAACACCGGGGAGCTGTTTTTT. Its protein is CASSGIALNTGELFF. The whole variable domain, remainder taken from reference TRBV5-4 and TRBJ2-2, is ETGVTQSPTHLIKTRGQQVTLRCSSQSGHNTVSWYQQALGQGPQFIFQYYREEENGRGNFPPRFSGLQFPNYSSELNVNALELDDSALYLCASSGIALNTGELFFGEGSRLTVL.

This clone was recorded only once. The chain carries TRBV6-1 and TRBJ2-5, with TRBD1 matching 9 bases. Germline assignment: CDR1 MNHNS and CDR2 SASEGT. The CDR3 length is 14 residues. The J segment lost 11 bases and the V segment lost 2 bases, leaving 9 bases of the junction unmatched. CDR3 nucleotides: TGTGCCAGCAGTGAAACACAGGGGGCGCATTGGCAGTACTTC. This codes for CASSETQGAHWQYF.

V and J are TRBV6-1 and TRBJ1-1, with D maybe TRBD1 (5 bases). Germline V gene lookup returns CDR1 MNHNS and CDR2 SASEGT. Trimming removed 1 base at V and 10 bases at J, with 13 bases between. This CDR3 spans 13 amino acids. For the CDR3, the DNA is TGTGCCAGCAGTGAAGAACAGGCACGCAGAGCTTTCTTT. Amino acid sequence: CASSEEQARRAFF.

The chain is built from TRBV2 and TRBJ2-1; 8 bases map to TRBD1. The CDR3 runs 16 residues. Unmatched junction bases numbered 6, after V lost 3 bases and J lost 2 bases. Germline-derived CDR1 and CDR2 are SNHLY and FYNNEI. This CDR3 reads CASSEQGASAYNEQFF. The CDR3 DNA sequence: TGTGCCAGCAGTGAGCAGGGGGCTAGCGCCTACAATGAGCAGTTCTTC.

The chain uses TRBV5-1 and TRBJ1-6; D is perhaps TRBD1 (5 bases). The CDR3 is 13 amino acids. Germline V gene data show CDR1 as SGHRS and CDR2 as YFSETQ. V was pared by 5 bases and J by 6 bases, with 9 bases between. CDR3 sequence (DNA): TGCGCCAGCAGACCTGACAGTAATTCACCCCTCCACTTT. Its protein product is CASRPDSNSPLHF.

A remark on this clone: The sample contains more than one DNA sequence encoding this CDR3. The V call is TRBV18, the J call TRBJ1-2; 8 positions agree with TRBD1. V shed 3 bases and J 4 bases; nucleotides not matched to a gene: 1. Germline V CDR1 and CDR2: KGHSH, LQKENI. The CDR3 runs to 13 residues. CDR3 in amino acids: CASSPTGGYGYTF. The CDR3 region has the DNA TGTGCCAGCTCACCCACAGGGGGCTATGGCTACACCTTC.

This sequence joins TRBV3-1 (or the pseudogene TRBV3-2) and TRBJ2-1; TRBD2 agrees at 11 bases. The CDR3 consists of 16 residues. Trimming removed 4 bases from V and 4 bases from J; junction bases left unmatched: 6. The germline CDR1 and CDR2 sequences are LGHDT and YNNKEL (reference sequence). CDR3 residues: CASSPPGTSGYNEQFF. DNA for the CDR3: TGTGCCAGCAGCCCACCCGGGACTAGCGGATACAATGAGCAGTTCTTC.

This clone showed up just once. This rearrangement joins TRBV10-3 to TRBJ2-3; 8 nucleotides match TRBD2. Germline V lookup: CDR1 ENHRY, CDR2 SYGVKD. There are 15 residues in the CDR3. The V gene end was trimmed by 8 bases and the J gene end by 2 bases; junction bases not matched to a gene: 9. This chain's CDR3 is CAILSGSLLTDTQYF. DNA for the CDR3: TGTGCCATCCTAAGCGGGAGCCTTCTCACAGATACGCAGTATTTT.

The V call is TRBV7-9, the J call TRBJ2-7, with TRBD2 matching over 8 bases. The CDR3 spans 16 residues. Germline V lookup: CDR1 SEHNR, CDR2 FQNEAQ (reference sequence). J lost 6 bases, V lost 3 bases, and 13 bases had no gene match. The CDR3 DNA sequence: TGTGCCAGCAGCTTGCCGGGGGGGCAGTTCTACGGCGAGCAGTACTTC. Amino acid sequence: CASSLPGGQFYGEQYF. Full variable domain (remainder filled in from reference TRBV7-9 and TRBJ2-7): DTGVSQNPRHKITKRGQNVTFRCDPISEHNRLYWYRQTLGQGPEFLTYFQNEAQLEKSRLLSDRFSAERPKGSFSTLEIQRTEQGDSAMYLCASSLPGGQFYGEQYFGPGTRLTVT.